A selection of T cell receptor beta chains follows, all from one sample in a study of blood T cell repertoires in COVID-19. Profiling relied on immunoSEQ multiplex PCR, and the TCRdb table lists in-frame clones only, not all of them. The profile covers some 350,000 clones, with around 87% appearing a single time and about 6% taken by the ten largest. Sequencing was done on a sample of peripheral blood. These TCRs come from a woman aged 45-65 years with COVID-19, enrolled during active disease. Both conserved end residues are part of each CDR3. A D gene is named only where the DNA matches it firmly. Clone size appears in some rows only: once, few, many, or a class for an expanded clone.

DNA,CDR3,size,J,V,D
TGCGCCAGCAGCTTGGCTAGGGGTTTGGGTGAGCAGTTCTTC,CASSLARGLGEQFF,once,TRBJ2-1,TRBV5-1,NA
TGTGCCAGCAGCCCCCGGGACAGGGCCCCCTACGAGCAGTACTTC,CASSPRDRAPYEQYF,once,TRBJ2-7,TRBV3-1/TRBV3-2,TRBD1
TGCGCCAGCAGCTCCTTGGACAGGGATGGCTACACCTTC,CASSSLDRDGYTF,NA,TRBJ1-2,TRBV5-1,TRBD1
TGCGCCAGCAGTGGGCGACTAGCGGGAGCGTACAATGAGCAGTTCTTC,CASSGRLAGAYNEQFF,NA,TRBJ2-1,TRBV10-1,TRBD2
TGTGCCACCGGGTCCGGGGGGACGGAGACCCAGTACTTC,CATGSGGTETQYF,NA,TRBJ2-5,TRBV15,TRBD2
TGTGCCAGCAGCTTCCGACAGGGTCGGTCCACTGAAGCTTTCTTT,CASSFRQGRSTEAFF,NA,TRBJ1-1,TRBV7-2,TRBD1
TGCGCCAGCAGCCCATCCGGGACTAGCGGGAAAGGAGATACGCAGTATTTT,CASSPSGTSGKGDTQYF,NA,TRBJ2-3,TRBV4-3,TRBD2
TGTGCCAGCAGCTTCCTAGGACAGGGGGCGCCCGGGGAGCTGTTTTTT,CASSFLGQGAPGELFF,once,TRBJ2-2,TRBV9,TRBD1
TGCGCCAGCAGCTTAATCTCCGGCTCCTACGAGCAGTACTTC,CASSLISGSYEQYF,NA,TRBJ2-7,TRBV5-1,NA
TGTGCCAGTCACGACAGGGACAATTCACCCCTCCACTTT,CASHDRDNSPLHF,NA,TRBJ1-6,TRBV19,TRBD1
TGCGCCAGTGAACAGGGGTACACTGAAGCTTTCTTT,CASEQGYTEAFF,NA,TRBJ1-1,TRBV5-1,TRBD1
TGTGCCAGCAGCCGCACGGCGGGGGCCGGGGATGAGCAGTTCTTC,CASSRTAGAGDEQFF,NA,TRBJ2-1,TRBV5-4,NA
TGTGCCAGCCACCGGGGGGGTAAGGGCGAGCAGTACTTC,CASHRGGKGEQYF,NA,TRBJ2-7,TRBV6-5,TRBD2
TGTGCCAGCTCACCCACACTACAGGGGTTGGACACCGGGGAGCTGTTTTTT,CASSPTLQGLDTGELFF,NA,TRBJ2-2,TRBV18,TRBD1
TGTGCCAGCAGCTTAGACAGGCGGGCAGGGGCCAACGTCCTGACTTTC,CASSLDRRAGANVLTF,NA,TRBJ2-6,TRBV11-3,NA
TGCAGTGCTAGATATAGGGAGTCCCAGTACTTC,CSARYRESQYF,NA,TRBJ2-5,TRBV20-1,NA
TGTGCCAGCAGTATAGGGGGAAACTATGGCTACACCTTC,CASSIGGNYGYTF,NA,TRBJ1-2,TRBV28,NA
TGTGCCAGCAGCTTAGTTGGTTGGGACAGGGGCGCTGAAGCTTTCTTT,CASSLVGWDRGAEAFF,NA,TRBJ1-1,TRBV7-9,TRBD1
TGTGCCAGCAGTAGACTAGCGGGAGGGTCCCGGGCGGTCTTT,CASSRLAGGSRAVF,many,TRBJ2-3,TRBV5-6,TRBD2
TGTGCCAGCGGTACTAGGGAAAAACTGTTTTTT,CASGTREKLFF,NA,TRBJ1-4,TRBV6-5,NA
TGTGCCAGCAGTTCGGGACTGCTTGCCGGGAACACCGGGGAGCTGTTTTTT,CASSSGLLAGNTGELFF,NA,TRBJ2-2,TRBV6-2/TRBV6-3,NA
TGTGCCAGCATCCCTGGGACAGGGCAGTACGAGCAGTACTTC,CASIPGTGQYEQYF,NA,TRBJ2-7,TRBV2,TRBD1
TGTGCCAGCAGCTTAATACCCGGGAAGAAGTTTGGAAACACCATATATTTT,CASSLIPGKKFGNTIYF,NA,TRBJ1-3,TRBV7-9,NA
TGTGCCAGCAGCCAGTCAGGAACAAATCAGCCCCAGCATTTT,CASSQSGTNQPQHF,NA,TRBJ1-5,TRBV3-1/TRBV3-2,NA
TGTGCCAGCAGTTCACATGACAGGGGCTATGGCTACACCTTC,CASSSHDRGYGYTF,NA,TRBJ1-2,TRBV6-5,TRBD1
TGCGCCAGCAGAACAAGGGCGGGGGCCACAGATACGCAGTATTTT,CASRTRAGATDTQYF,NA,TRBJ2-3,TRBV4-1,NA
TGTGCCAGCAGCCTCAGGGCCGGACAGCCCCAGCATTTT,CASSLRAGQPQHF,NA,TRBJ1-5,TRBV7-7,NA
TGTGCCAGCAGTTTCTCTGGGGGCGGTGGCTACACCTTC,CASSFSGGGGYTF,NA,TRBJ1-2,TRBV27,NA
TGCGCCAGCTTCACAGGGGGCTATGGCTACACCTTC,CASFTGGYGYTF,NA,TRBJ1-2,TRBV5-1,TRBD1
TGTGCCAGCAGCCAAGAAGTGCTAGCCGGGCGAGATACGCAGTATTTT,CASSQEVLAGRDTQYF,NA,TRBJ2-3,TRBV3-1/TRBV3-2,NA